This is a list of T cell receptor beta chains from one sample in a study of vaccination effects on CD4 cells after COVID-19. Here immunoSEQ multiplex PCR was the method, and the copy in TCRdb shows in-frame clones only, minus some. The sample holds 50,000 to 60,000 clones, under 75% seen once. These receptors' antigens are unknown. The sample here was CD4+ T cells from PBMCs cultured with SARS-CoV-2 spike peptides, taken before COVID-19 vaccination. The receptors here all came from a human donor who received a COVID-19 vaccine. Both conserved end residues are part of each CDR3. A D gene is named only where the DNA matches it firmly. Clone sizes are given selectively: once, few, many, or a class where the clone is expanded.

V gene,D gene,clone size,J gene,CDR3 protein,CDR3 DNA
TRBV19,TRBD1,few,TRBJ1-5,CASSGSGGGNQPQHF,TGTGCCAGTAGTGGCTCAGGGGGTGGCAATCAGCCCCAGCATTTT
TRBV18,NA,NA,TRBJ1-1,CASSQNNWGGMNTEAFF,TGTGCCAGCTCACAAAATAACTGGGGGGGGATGAACACTGAAGCTTTCTTT
TRBV30,NA,NA,TRBJ1-2,CAWSVAGGNYGYTF,TGTGCCTGGAGTGTAGCCGGGGGAAACTATGGCTACACCTTC
TRBV4-1,TRBD1,NA,TRBJ2-7,CASSQGQGAPPYEQYF,TGCGCCAGCAGCCAAGGACAGGGCGCGCCGCCCTACGAGCAGTACTTC
TRBV18,NA,NA,TRBJ2-1,CASSQRGLPPNNEQFF,TGTGCCAGCTCCCAGAGGGGACTTCCTCCAAACAATGAGCAGTTCTTC
TRBV28,TRBD1,NA,TRBJ1-5,CASSFGDRMVQPQHF,TGTGCCAGCAGTTTCGGGGACAGGATGGTTCAGCCCCAGCATTTT
TRBV7-9,NA,few,TRBJ1-5,CASSLFGNQPQHF,TGTGCCAGCAGCTTATTCGGCAATCAGCCCCAGCATTTT
TRBV10-3,TRBD1,NA,TRBJ2-7,CAISEVLRTGADEQYF,TGTGCCATCAGTGAGGTTCTTCGGACAGGGGCCGACGAGCAGTACTTC
TRBV5-6,NA,NA,TRBJ1-2,CASSFSPSGTYGYTF,TGTGCCAGCAGCTTTTCCCCCTCAGGGACCTATGGCTACACCTTC
TRBV30,NA,NA,TRBJ1-2,CAALGPPEVDGYTF,TGTGCCGCCTTGGGGCCACCCGAGGTCGATGGCTACACCTTC
TRBV9,NA,NA,TRBJ2-2,CASTFTGELFF,TGTGCCAGCACCTTTACCGGGGAGCTGTTTTTT
TRBV6-2/TRBV6-3,TRBD2,NA,TRBJ2-7,CASSYSSSGGGSYEQYF,TGTGCCAGCAGTTACTCGAGTTCAGGCGGGGGGAGCTACGAGCAGTACTTC
TRBV7-2,TRBD1,NA,TRBJ2-7,CASSPGQEAYEQYF,TGTGCCAGCAGCCCGGGACAGGAAGCCTACGAGCAGTACTTC
TRBV9,NA,NA,TRBJ2-3,CASSVAGGPDTQYF,TGTGCCAGCAGCGTAGCCGGCGGGCCAGATACGCAGTATTTT
TRBV7-8,TRBD1,few,TRBJ1-2,CASSLTRQGDGYTF,TGTGCCAGCAGCTTAACAAGACAGGGTGATGGCTACACCTTC
TRBV30,NA,once,TRBJ2-6,CAWSAGAGRNLGANVLTF,TGTGCCTGGAGTGCGGGGGCAGGGAGGAATTTAGGGGCCAACGTCCTGACTTTC
TRBV14,NA,few,TRBJ1-6,CARRFLQGRGHNSPLHF,TGTGCCAGGAGATTCCTCCAGGGGAGGGGACACAATTCACCCCTCCACTTT
TRBV30,NA,NA,TRBJ1-1,CAWSVRVDTEAFF,TGTGCCTGGAGTGTACGTGTCGACACTGAAGCTTTCTTT
TRBV28,TRBD1,NA,TRBJ1-2,CASSLTLRTGKGYTF,TGTGCCAGCAGTTTGACCTTACGGACAGGGAAGGGCTACACCTTC
TRBV28,NA,NA,TRBJ2-7,CASSFAQGTYEQYF,TGTGCCAGCAGTTTCGCACAGGGAACCTACGAGCAGTACTTC
TRBV6-5,TRBD1,NA,TRBJ2-5,CASPTRTGGTQYF,TGTGCCAGCCCTACAAGGACAGGGGGCACCCAGTACTTC
TRBV27,NA,NA,TRBJ2-7,CASRAVGSEQYF,TGTGCCAGCAGGGCGGTGGGTAGCGAGCAGTACTTC
TRBV7-3,NA,NA,TRBJ2-7,CASSMGLAYEQYF,TGTGCCAGCAGCATGGGACTTGCCTACGAGCAGTACTTC
TRBV6-6,NA,NA,TRBJ1-2,CASSSPDRSNYGYTF,TGTGCCAGCAGTTCTCCGGACAGATCTAACTATGGCTACACCTTC
TRBV5-1,TRBD2,NA,TRBJ2-7,CASSLATGRGGVYEQYF,TGCGCCAGCAGCTTGGCCACCGGGCGGGGGGGCGTCTACGAGCAGTACTTC
TRBV28,NA,NA,TRBJ2-7,CASRPSKGGSYEQYF,TGTGCCAGCAGGCCTTCTAAAGGGGGCTCCTACGAGCAGTACTTC